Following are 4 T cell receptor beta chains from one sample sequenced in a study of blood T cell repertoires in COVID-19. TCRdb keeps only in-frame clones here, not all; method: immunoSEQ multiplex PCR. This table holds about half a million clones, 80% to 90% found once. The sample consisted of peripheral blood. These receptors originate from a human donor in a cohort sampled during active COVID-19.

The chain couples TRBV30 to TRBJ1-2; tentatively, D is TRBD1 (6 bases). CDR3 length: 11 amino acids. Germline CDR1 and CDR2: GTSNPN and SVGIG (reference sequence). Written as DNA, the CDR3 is TGTGTCGCCGGGACAAACTATGGCTACACCTTC. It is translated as CVAGTNYGYTF.

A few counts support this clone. CDR3 residues: CSATITEETQYF. CDR3 coding DNA: TGCAGCGCCACCATAACAGAAGAGACCCAGTACTTC. The rearrangement joins TRBV29-1 to TRBJ2-5; D remains ambiguous. From germline, CDR1 is SQVTM and CDR2 ANQGSEA. Trimming took off 7 bases at V and 3 bases at J, with 12 bases between the two ends. This CDR3 is built from 12 residues.

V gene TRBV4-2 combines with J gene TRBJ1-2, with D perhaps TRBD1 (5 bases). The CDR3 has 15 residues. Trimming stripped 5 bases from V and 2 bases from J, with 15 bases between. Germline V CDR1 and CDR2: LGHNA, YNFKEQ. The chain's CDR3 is CASSTNFGGNYGYTF. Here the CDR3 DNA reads TGTGCCAGCAGCACCAATTTCGGGGGGAACTATGGCTACACCTTC.

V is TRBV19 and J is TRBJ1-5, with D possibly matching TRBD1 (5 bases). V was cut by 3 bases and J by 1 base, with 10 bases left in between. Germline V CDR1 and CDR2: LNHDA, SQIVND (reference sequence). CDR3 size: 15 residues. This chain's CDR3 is CASSIGRVSNQPQHF. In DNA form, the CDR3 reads TGTGCCAGTAGTATTGGCAGGGTAAGCAATCAGCCCCAGCATTTT. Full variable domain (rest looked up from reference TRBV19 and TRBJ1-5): DGGITQSPKYLFRKEGQNVTLSCEQNLNHDAMYWYRQDPGQGLRLIYYSQIVNDFQKGDIAEGYSVSREKKESFPLTVTSAQKNPTAFYLCASSIGRVSNQPQHFGDGTRLSIL.